This T cell receptor (beta chain) came from a study of cytomegalovirus exposure and HLA in healthy donors (dated by TCRdb to the late 2010s). As for the study more broadly: According to an earlier analysis of 587 of the donors, about 190 million T cells yielded over 90 million unique TCR beta sequences and 250 to 350 Gb of sequence data. Approximately 300 gigabases of sequencing data and around 80 million unique TCR sequences made up an early release that covered around 640 HLA-typed donors. Of the roughly 410 genotyped donors, 75% to 85% were placed in the genetic ancestry cluster associated with self-reported Caucasian donors. The aim of the study was to test whether cataloging public T cell receptors could identify signatures of past pathogen exposure. The T cell repertoires of around 730 subjects were profiled by immunosequencing and related to cytomegalovirus serostatus. A separate validation cohort of about 110 different subjects was used in addition to the approximately 670-subject first cohort. High-throughput TCR immunosequencing, statistical association of individual TCRs with disease status, and machine learning were combined to predict cytomegalovirus infection status. A later analysis re-examined previously published TCR beta repertoires from 610 or so donors and added high-resolution HLA genotyping to investigate patterns of TCR occurrence. Rather than drawing on any new phenotypic data, the later analysis identified candidate immune exposures from TCR beta sequences and the way those sequences occurred across donors. To decide whether each TCR beta V gene segment behaved as functional or pseudogenic, an earlier analysis of some 540 of the donors relied on high-throughput TCR beta sequencing. Donor age, sex, ethnicity and CMV serostatus were collected together with the repertoire data. A later genetic analysis used genome-wide SNP genotypes for about 60% of the roughly 700 donors, treating that subset as a discovery cohort. Every repertoire in the discovery cohort had been generated on one and the same sequencing platform. HLA typing covered class I and class II loci at four-digit resolution. The number of typed donors differed by locus: about 620-630 for A, B, C, DRB1 and DQB1; 500 to 550 for DQA1; 600 to 610 for DPA1; and 400 to 480 for DPB1. Five DR-DQ haplotypes were treated as single units for association and clustering because of strong linkage in the cohort. On average, 235,054 unique TCR beta nucleotide sequences were sequenced per donor among about 400 genotyped donors of the cohort, with 15% to 20% of those sequences being non-productive.

On the study overall, not on this receptor specifically: The 87-base-pair reads could not distinguish some IMGT-functional V segments, including TRBV6-2 and TRBV6-3, so those segments were excluded. The authors suggested that the approach could potentially be generalized to other disease states and immunological phenotypes. Immune exposure information for the cohort was limited to CMV serostatus. Because HLA typing was missing for some donors at each locus, association tests included only the typed subset. In vitro tests confirmed that three of the cytomegalovirus-associated TCR beta chains recognize cytomegalovirus antigens. A further reported finding was that TCR beta sequences accurately predicted the HLA-A and HLA-B alleles for most subjects in the first cohort. Presence/absence analyses assumed roughly uniform sequencing depth across donors, an assumption that may not hold. A later analysis found that TCR association rates varied across HLA loci, with DRB1 alleles showing the most associated TCRs and HLA-C alleles the fewest. Because counts were too low, about 15 rarely observed V segments, including chromosome 9 orphons, were left out of the earlier analysis of 587 of the donors. A later analysis found that most CMV-associated TCR beta chains appeared HLA-restricted, with HLA associations seemingly driven largely by CMV exposure. Assigning TCR associations to individual alleles was difficult when HLA alleles, especially DR and DQ, strongly co-occurred. Linkage disequilibrium might explain the correlated functional status among segregating V segments, but an unknown experimental factor could not be ruled out. In a later analysis, HLA-associated TCR beta chains were found to be more clonally expanded and to have lower generation probabilities than equally common non-associated chains. While some public TCRs were present in many individuals, most TCR sequences turned up only very rarely across donors. A later analysis associated 16,951 TCR beta sequences with specific HLA alleles at a false discovery rate of 0.05. A total of some 180 TCR beta chains were listed by the study as associated with cytomegalovirus. Compared with the roughly 700-donor mean, donors in an Asian-associated ancestry cluster had fewer N-insertions in productive TCRs, according to a later genetic analysis. An association between a missense DCLRE1C variant and V-gene and J-gene trimming of TCR beta chains was found in a later genetic analysis and replicated in an independent cohort. This cohort had only TCR beta chains sequenced, and the lack of alpha or paired-chain data limited which features could be detected. Several of the top co-occurrence clusters appeared to be linked to parvovirus B19, influenza, CMV and Epstein-Barr virus, according to a later analysis. A cluster of highly shared sequence variants was judged likely to represent a technical artifact of the sequencing pipeline. The classifier was reported to diagnose cytomegalovirus status with high specificity and sensitivity in both the original cohort and the validation cohort. An earlier analysis of 587 of the donors showed that most TCR beta V segments appeared in productive rearrangements either about 87% or about 30% of the time, which broadly matched IMGT annotations.

With respect to this clone: Its antigen is not yet known. Base quality data are lacking; no much larger clone is found one base away. This specimen includes other DNA sequences encoding the same CDR3.

In total, more than 500 healthy bone marrow donors made up the cohort. At the time of sampling, every cohort member was nominally healthy, though immune exposures that went unrecorded were likely present. The donor was CMV seropositive and belonged to the group of a few hundred seropositive cohort members. Every donor gave a peripheral blood sample, and the peripheral blood mononuclear cells from that sample were used for TCR beta sequencing. Genomic DNA was extracted from the blood cell samples with the Qiagen DNeasy Blood Extraction Kit. The CDR3 spans 12 residues, from the cysteine through the phenylalanine. Just the 36-base CDR3 DNA is kept, in frame starting at base 1. Based on the germline V gene, the CDR1 and CDR2 sequences are SGHRS and YFSETQ. Trimming costs V 0 bases and J 6 bases, and their ends lie 4 bases apart. Libraries were constructed by the immunoSEQ multiplex PCR assay. The multiplex PCR relied on a mix of 60 forward primers for TCR Vbeta segments and 13 reverse primers for TCR Jbeta segments. A multiplex PCR assay on genomic DNA amplified the CDR3 region of rearranged TCR beta genes. The amplified TCR beta libraries were sequenced on the Illumina HiSeq System as 87-base-pair reads. In the paper's pipeline: Across the 640 or so repertoires, a later analysis counted roughly 84 million unique TCR beta chains, some 11 million of which were shared by at least two donors. To remove PCR and sequencing errors, raw reads were error-corrected and collapsed into unique sequences using a nearest-neighbor algorithm that merged closely related sequences. Alignment of CDR3 sequences to IMGT reference sequences was used to assign V, D and J gene segments. For a sequence to be retained, a match of at least six nucleotides to both a V gene segment and a J gene segment was required. Rearrangements were called productive when the CDR3 lacked stop codons and stayed in frame with V and J; all others were non-productive. CDR3 was defined according to IMGT convention as the region running from the second conserved V-encoded cysteine to the conserved J-encoded phenylalanine. The earlier analysis of 500 to 750 of the donors excluded any sequence lacking an unambiguous match to a single V gene segment. In an earlier analysis of 450 to 750 of the donors, a V segment was called functional when productive rearrangements were above 56.7%, and segregating when the standard deviation between donors exceeded 5%. A statistical classification framework was built to diagnose cytomegalovirus status from the catalog of TCR beta chain sequences. V and J gene assignment, in a later analysis, came from comparing TCR nucleotide sequences with IMGT/GENE-DB human TR gene sequences. In a later analysis, CDR3 sequences and most-parsimonious VDJ recombination scenarios were assigned using the TCRdist pipeline. In a later analysis, each TCR beta chain was defined by its CDR3 amino acid sequence together with its V-gene family, and reads without a unique V-gene family were excluded. To address suspected cross-contamination and a sequencing artifact, a later analysis removed under 600 highly shared, low-generation-probability nucleotide sequences. A later analysis calculated a clonal expansion index for each public chain from normalized within-repertoire ranks of inferred template counts. In a later analysis, generation probabilities were computed with a VDJ recombination model fitted to out-of-frame rearrangements, and the resulting probabilities were checked against IGoR. In a later analysis, hypergeometric tests were used to score TCR-TCR, TCR-HLA and TCR-CMV co-occurrence, with a repertoire-size bias correction applied to TCR pairs. A later analysis estimated false discovery rates by permuting HLA or CMV assignments 20 times. A later analysis grouped co-occurring TCRs with DBSCAN, adding TCRdist sequence similarity when clustering within HLA-allele-positive subsets. Co-occurrence clustering excluded repertoires with fewer than 30,000 or more than 120,000 public chains, plus five with anomalous nucleotide sharing. What TCRdb holds here is the immuneACCESS table cut down to in-frame rearrangements. Part of the clones is not present; checked against another copy, under half of the missing clones reflect an unresolved V gene, and the others are unexplained. V and J calls and clone size are those listed in that table; D and trimming were worked out from the DNA. For this sample the table gives about 120,000 clones, of which 65% to 85% were detected only once. The ten largest clones add up to roughly 3% of the sample.

Recombination linked TRBV5-1 to TRBJ1-5; no D gene call is confident. This TCR came from a woman in her thirties or forties in good health and CMV-seropositive. Sequencing was done on a sample of PBMCs. At the DNA level, the sequence is TGCGCCAGCAGCTTGGACGGTCAGCCCCAGCATTTT. It encodes CASSLDGQPQHF. Joined to the reference TRBV5-1 and TRBJ1-5 proteins, this CDR3 gives the full variable domain: KAGVTQTPRYLIKTRGQQVTLSCSPISGHRSVSWYQQTPGQGLQFLFEYFSETQRNKGNFPGRFSGRQFSNSRSEMNVSTLELGDSALYLCASSLDGQPQHFGDGTRLSIL.